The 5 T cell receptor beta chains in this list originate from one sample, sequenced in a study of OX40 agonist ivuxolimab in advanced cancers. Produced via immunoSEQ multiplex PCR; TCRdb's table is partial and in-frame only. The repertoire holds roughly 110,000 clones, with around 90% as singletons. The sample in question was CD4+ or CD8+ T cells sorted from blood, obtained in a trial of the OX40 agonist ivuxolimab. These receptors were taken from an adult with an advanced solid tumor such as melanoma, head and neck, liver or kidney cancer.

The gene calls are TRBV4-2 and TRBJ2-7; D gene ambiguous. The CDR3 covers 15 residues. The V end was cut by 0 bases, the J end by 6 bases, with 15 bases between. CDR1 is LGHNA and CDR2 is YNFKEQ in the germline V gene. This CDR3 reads CASSQEQPVPFEQYF. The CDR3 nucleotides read TGTGCCAGCAGCCAAGAGCAGCCTGTCCCCTTCGAGCAGTACTTC.

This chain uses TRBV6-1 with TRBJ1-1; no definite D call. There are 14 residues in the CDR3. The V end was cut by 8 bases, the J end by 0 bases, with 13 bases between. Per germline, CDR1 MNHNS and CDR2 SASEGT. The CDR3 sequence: CASYQSGMNTEAFF. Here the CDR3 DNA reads TGTGCCAGCTATCAATCGGGAATGAACACTGAAGCTTTCTTT.

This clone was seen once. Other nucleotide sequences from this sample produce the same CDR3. As DNA, the CDR3 is TGTGCCAGCAGCTTAGCGGGGATTCACAATGAGCAGTTCTTC. Translated: CASSLAGIHNEQFF. The chain recombines TRBV7-3 with TRBJ2-1, with D perhaps TRBD2 (6 bases). The CDR3 runs 14 residues. Looked up from germline, CDR1 is SGHTA and CDR2 is FQGTGA. The V gene lost 2 bases and the J gene lost 5 bases, with 10 bases spanning the gap.

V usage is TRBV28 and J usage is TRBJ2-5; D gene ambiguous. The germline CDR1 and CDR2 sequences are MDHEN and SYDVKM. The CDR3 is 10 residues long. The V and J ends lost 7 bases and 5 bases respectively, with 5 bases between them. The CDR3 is CASTRETQYF. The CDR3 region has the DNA TGTGCCAGCACCCGGGAGACCCAGTACTTC.

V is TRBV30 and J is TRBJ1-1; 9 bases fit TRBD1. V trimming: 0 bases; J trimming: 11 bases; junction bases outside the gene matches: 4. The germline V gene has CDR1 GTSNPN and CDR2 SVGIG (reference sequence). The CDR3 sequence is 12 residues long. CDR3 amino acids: CAWSVGGQGAFF. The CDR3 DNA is TGTGCCTGGAGTGTAGGTGGACAGGGGGCTTTCTTT.